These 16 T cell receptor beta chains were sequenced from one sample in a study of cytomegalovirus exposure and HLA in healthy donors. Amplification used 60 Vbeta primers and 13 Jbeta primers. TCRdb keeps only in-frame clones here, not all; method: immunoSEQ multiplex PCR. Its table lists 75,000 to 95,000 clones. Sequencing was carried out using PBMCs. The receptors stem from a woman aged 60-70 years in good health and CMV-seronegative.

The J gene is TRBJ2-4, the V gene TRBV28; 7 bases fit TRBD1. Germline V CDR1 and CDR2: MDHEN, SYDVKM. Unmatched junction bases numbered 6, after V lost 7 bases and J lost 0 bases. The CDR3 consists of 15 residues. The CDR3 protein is CASNFHRGAKNIQYF. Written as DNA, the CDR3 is TGTGCCAGCAATTTCCACAGGGGAGCCAAAAACATTCAGTACTTC.

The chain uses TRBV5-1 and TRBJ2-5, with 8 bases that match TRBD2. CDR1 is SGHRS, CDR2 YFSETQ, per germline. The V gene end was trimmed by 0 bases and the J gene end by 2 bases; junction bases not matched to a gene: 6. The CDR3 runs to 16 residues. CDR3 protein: CASSLDVAGFQETQYF. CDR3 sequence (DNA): TGCGCCAGCAGCTTGGACGTAGCGGGATTTCAAGAGACCCAGTACTTC.

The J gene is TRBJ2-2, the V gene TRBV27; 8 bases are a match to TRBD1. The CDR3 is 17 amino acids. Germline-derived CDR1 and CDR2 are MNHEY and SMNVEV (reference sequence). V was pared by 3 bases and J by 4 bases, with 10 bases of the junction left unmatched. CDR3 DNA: TGTGCCAGCAGTTTTCTTAAGGCAGGGGGCTTCACCGGGGAGCTGTTTTTT. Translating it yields CASSFLKAGGFTGELFF.

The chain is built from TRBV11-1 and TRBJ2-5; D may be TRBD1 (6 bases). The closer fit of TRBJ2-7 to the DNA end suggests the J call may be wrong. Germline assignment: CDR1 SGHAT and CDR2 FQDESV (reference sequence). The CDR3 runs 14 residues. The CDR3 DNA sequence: TGTGCCAGCAGCGGGGCAGGGGCGACCTACGAGCAGTACTTC. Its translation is CASSGAGATYEQYF.

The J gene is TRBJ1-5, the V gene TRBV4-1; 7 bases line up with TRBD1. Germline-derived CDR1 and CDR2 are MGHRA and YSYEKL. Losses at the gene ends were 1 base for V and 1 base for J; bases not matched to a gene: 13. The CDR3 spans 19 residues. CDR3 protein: CASSQGQGVDRVSNQPQHF. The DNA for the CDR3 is TGCGCCAGCAGCCAAGGGCAGGGGGTTGATCGGGTGAGCAATCAGCCCCAGCATTTT.

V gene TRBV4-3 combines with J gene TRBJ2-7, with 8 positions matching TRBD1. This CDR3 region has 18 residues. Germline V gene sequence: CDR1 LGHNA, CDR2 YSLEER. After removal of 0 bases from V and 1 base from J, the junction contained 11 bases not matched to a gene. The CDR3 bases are TGCGCCAGCAGCCAAGAGAGAGGCGGGACAGGATATTCCTACGAGCAGTACTTC. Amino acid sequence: CASSQERGGTGYSYEQYF.

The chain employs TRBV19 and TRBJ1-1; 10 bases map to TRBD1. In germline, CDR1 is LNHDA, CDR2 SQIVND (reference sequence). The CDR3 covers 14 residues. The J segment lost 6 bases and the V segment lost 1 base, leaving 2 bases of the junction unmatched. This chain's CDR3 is CASSIGQGAAEAFF. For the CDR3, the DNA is TGTGCCAGTAGTATAGGACAGGGGGCCGCTGAAGCTTTCTTT.

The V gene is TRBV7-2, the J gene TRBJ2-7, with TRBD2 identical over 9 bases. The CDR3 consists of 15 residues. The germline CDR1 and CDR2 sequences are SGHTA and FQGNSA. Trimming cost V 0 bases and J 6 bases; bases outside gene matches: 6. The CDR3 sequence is CASSLAGLASGEQYF. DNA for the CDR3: TGTGCCAGCAGCTTAGCTGGACTAGCGTCCGGCGAGCAGTACTTC.

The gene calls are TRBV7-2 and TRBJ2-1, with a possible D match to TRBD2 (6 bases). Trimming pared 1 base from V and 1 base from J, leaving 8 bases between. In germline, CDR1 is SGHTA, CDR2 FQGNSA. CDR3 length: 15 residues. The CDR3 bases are TGTGCCAGCAGCTTAGGGGGGGAGTCCTACAATGAGCAGTTCTTC. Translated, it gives CASSLGGESYNEQFF.

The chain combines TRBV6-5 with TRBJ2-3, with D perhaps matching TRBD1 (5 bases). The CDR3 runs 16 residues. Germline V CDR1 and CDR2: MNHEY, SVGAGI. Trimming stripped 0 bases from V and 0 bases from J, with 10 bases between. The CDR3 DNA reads TGTGCCAGCAGTTACTCGACCCAGGGAAGCACAGATACGCAGTATTTT. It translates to CASSYSTQGSTDTQYF.

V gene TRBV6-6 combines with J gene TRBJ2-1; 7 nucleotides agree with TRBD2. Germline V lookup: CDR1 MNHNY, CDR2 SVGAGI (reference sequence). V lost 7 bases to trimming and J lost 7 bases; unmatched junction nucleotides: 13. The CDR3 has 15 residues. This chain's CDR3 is CASNLPGLMMNEQFF. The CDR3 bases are TGTGCCAGCAACCTCCCGGGACTAATGATGAATGAGCAGTTCTTC.

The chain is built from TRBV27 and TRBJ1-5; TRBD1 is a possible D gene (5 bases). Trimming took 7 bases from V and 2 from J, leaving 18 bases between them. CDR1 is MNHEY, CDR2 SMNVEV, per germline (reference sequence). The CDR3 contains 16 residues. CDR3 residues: CASTSGGGVGNQPQHF. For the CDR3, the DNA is TGTGCCAGCACTTCCGGGGGTGGGGTAGGCAATCAGCCCCAGCATTTT.

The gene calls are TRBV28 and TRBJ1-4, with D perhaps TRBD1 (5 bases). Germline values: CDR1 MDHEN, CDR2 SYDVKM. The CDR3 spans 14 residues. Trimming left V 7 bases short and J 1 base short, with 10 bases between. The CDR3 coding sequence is TGTGCCAGCAAGGGGCAGGGAACTAATGAAAAACTGTTTTTT. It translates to CASKGQGTNEKLFF.

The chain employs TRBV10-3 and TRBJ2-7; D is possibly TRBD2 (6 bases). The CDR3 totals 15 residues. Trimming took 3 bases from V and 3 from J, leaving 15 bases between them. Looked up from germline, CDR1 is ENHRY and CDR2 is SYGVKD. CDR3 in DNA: TGTGCCATCAGTGATCCGGGACTGGGACTCTACGAGCAGTACTTC. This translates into CAISDPGLGLYEQYF.

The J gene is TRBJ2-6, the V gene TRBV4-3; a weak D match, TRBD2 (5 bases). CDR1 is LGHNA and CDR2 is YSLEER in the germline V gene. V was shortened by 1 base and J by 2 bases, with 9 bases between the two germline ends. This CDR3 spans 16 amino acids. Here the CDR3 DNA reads TGCGCCAGCAGCCAAGTGTCGGGGACTGGGGCCAACGTCCTGACTTTC. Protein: CASSQVSGTGANVLTF.

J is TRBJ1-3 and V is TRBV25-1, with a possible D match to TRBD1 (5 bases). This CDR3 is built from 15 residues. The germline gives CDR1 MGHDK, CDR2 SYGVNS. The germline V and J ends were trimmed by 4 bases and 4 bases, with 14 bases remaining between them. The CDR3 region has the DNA TGTGCCAGCAGTGCTAACCAGGGCCCCGGAAACACCATATATTTT. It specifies CASSANQGPGNTIYF.